The present TCR beta chain was sequenced within a study of blood T cell repertoires in COVID-19. At the level of the study: Acute and convalescent COVID-19 specimens originated in the United States, Italy and Spain.

The CDR3 totals 15 residues. CDR1 MGHRA and CDR2 YSYEKL come from the germline V gene. Trimming left V 1 base short and J 4 bases short, with 10 bases between. Per the original data handling: Amplification of reference gene primers provided the estimated nucleated cell counts. Produced via immunoSEQ multiplex PCR; TCRdb's table is partial and in-frame only. The V and J calls and clone size come from that table; D and trimming were worked out from the DNA. The sample includes 150,000 to 200,000 clones, 85% to 90% of them seen just once. The chain links TRBV4-1 to TRBJ2-2, with a tentative D call TRBD1 (5 bases). The sequence derives from a woman aged 60-75 years with acute or convalescent COVID-19. Sequencing used peripheral blood. CDR3 bases: TGCGCCAGCAGCCAAGTACCAGGGTTCACCGGGGAGCTGTTTTTT. Translating gives CASSQVPGFTGELFF.